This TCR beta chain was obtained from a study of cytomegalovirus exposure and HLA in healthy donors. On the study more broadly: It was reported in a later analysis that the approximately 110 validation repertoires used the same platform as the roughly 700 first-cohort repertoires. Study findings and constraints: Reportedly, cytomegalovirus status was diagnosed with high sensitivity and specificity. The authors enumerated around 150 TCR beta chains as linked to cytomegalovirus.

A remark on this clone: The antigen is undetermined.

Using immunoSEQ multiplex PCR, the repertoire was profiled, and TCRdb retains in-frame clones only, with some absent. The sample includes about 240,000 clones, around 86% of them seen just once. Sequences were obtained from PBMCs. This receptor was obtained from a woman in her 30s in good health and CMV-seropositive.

CDR3 loop: CASSLLRTGGGEQYF. CDR3 DNA: TGTGCCAGCAGCCTCCTGCGGACAGGGGGTGGAGAGCAGTACTTC. This chain joins TRBV16 and TRBJ2-7; the match to TRBD1 covers 10 bases. With V trimmed by 4 bases and J by 7 bases, 10 bases remained unmatched. The length of the CDR3 is 15 residues. Germline V gene lookup returns CDR1 KGHSY and CDR2 FQNENV.